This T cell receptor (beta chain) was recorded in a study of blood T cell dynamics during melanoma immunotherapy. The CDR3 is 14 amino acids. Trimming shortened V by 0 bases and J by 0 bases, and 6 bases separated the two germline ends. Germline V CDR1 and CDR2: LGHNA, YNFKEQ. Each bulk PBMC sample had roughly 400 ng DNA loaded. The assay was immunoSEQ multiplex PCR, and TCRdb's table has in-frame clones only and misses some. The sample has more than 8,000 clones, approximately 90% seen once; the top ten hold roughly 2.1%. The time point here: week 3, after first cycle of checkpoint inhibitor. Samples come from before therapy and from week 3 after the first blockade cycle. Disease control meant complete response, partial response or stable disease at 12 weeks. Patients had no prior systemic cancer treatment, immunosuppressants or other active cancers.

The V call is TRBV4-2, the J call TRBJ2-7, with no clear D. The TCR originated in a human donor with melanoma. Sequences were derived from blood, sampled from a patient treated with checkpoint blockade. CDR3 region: CASSQERSSYEQYF. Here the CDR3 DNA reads TGTGCCAGCAGCCAAGAACGGAGCTCCTACGAGCAGTACTTC.